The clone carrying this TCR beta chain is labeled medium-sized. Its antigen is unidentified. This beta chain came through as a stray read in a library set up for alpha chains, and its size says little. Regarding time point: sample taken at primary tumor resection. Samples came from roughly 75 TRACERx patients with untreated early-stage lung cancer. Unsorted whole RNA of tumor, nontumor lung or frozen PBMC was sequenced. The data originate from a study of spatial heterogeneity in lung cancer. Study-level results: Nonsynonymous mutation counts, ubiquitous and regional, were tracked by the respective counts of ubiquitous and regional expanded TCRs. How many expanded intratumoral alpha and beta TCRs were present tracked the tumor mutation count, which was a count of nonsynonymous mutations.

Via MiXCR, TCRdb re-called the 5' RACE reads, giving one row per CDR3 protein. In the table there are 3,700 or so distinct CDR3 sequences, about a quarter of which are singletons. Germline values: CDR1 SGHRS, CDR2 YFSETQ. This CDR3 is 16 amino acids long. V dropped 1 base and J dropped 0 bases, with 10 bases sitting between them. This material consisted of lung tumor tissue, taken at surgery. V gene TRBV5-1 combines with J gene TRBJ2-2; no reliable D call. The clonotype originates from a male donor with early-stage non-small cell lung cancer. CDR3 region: CASSLPGAANTGELFF. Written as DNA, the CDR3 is TGCGCCAGCAGCTTGCCCGGAGCCGCGAACACCGGGGAGCTGTTTTTT.